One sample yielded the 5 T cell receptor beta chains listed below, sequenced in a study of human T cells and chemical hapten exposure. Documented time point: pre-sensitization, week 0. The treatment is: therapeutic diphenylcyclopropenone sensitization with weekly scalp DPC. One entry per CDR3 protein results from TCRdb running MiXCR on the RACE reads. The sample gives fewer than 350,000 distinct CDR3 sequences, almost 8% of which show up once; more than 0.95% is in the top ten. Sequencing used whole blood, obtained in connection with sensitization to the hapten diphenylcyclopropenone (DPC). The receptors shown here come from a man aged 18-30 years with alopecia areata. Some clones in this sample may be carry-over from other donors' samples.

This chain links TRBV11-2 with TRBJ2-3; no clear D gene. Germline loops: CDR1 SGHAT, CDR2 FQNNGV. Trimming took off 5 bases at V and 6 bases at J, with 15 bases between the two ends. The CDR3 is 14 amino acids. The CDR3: CASSLGFGEDTQYF. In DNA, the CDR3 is TGTGCCAGCAGCCTGGGGTTCGGTGAGGATACGCAGTATTTT.

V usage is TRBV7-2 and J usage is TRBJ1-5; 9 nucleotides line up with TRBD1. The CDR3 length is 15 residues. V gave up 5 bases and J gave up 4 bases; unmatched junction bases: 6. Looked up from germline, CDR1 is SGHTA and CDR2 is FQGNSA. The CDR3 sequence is CASSRTGGTNQPQHF. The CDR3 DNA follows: TGTGCCAGCAGCCGCACAGGGGGCACTAATCAGCCCCAGCATTTT.

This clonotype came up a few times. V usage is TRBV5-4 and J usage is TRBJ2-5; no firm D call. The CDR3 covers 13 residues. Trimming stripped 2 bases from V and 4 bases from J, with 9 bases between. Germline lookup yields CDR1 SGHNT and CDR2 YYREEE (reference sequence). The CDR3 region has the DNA TGTGCCAGCAGCTTACGAGCCCTAGAGACCCAGTACTTC. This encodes CASSLRALETQYF.

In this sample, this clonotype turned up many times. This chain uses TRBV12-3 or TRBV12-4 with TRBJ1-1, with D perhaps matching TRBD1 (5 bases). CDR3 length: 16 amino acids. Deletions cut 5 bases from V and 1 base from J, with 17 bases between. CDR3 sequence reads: CASSLRRGSRNTEAFF. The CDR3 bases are TGTGCCAGCAGTCTCAGACGGGGCTCGAGGAACACTGAAGCTTTCTTT.

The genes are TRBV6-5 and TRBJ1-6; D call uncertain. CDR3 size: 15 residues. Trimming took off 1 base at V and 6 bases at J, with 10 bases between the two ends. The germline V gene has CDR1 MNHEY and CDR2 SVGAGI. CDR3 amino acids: CASSYYGTPNSPLHF. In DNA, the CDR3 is TGTGCCAGCAGTTACTACGGCACCCCTAATTCACCCCTCCACTTT.